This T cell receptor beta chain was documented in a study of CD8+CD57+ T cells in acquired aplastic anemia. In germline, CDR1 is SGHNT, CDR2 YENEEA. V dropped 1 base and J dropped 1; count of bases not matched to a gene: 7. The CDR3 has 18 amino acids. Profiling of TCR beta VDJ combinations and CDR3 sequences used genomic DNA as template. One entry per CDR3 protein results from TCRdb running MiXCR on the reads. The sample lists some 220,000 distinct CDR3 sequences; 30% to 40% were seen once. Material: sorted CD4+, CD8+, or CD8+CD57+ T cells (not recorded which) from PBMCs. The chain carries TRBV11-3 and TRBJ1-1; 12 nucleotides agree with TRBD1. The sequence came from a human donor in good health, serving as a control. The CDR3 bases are TGTGCCAGCAGCTTAGGGAGGGGACAGGGGGCCACGAACACTGAAGCTTTCTTT. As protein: CASSLGRGQGATNTEAFF.